This T cell receptor beta chain appears in the sequencing data of a study of T cells in Graves' hyperthyroidism and ophthalmopathy. This sample holds PBMCs from less than 11 ml fresh peripheral blood. Amplification yielded TCR beta CDR3 regions, with RNA transcripts as the source. Initially, a first-round RT-PCR of the TCR CDR3 employed the HTBI primer set. TCRdb re-derived calls from the multiplex PCR reads in MiXCR, one entry per CDR3 protein. Of fewer than 500,000 distinct CDR3 sequences in the sample, roughly 14% were seen once. Only a few counts were recorded for this clonotype. The CDR3 totals 14 residues. Germline assignment: CDR1 SGHKS and CDR2 YYEKEE (reference sequence). Trimming removed 0 bases from V and 5 bases from J, with 11 bases in between.

The specimen was blood. This chain links TRBV5-5 with TRBJ2-5, with D uncertain. This TCR derives from a man aged 25-40 years with Graves' hyperthyroidism that later progressed to Graves' ophthalmopathy. CDR3 DNA sequence: TGTGCCAGCAGCTTGGGGCAGCTGGTGGAGACCCAGTACTTC. Protein: CASSLGQLVETQYF.